This T cell receptor beta chain was found in a study of cytomegalovirus exposure and HLA in healthy donors. General study points: TCR association rates varied by HLA locus in a later analysis, with DRB1 highest and HLA-C lowest. Accounts indicate the classifier identified cytomegalovirus status with strong specificity and sensitivity. Fewer N-insertions than the roughly 670-donor mean were reportedly shown by an Asian-associated ancestry cluster in a later analysis.

Notes on this clone: Its antigen is as yet unknown.

This CDR3 spans 15 amino acids. With 0 bases removed from V and 4 bases from J, the gap between germline ends came to 10 bases. CDR1 is SGHRS and CDR2 is YFSETQ in the germline V gene. The PCR was carried out with 60 Vbeta primers and 13 Jbeta primers. Sequencing used immunoSEQ multiplex PCR; TCRdb keeps in-frame clones, though not all of them. This repertoire shows approximately 160,000 clones, approximately 82% found once; its top ten account for over 4.5%. The clonotype originates from a male donor in good health and CMV-seronegative. The chain recombines TRBV5-1 with TRBJ2-2; tentative D call: TRBD2 (5 bases). The sequencing input was PBMCs. The CDR3 loop reads CASSLAAGGTGELFF. CDR3 DNA: TGCGCCAGCAGCTTGGCTGCGGGCGGCACCGGGGAGCTGTTTTTT.